Listed below are T cell receptor beta chains from one sample, sequenced in a study of cytomegalovirus exposure and HLA in healthy donors. Repertoires were generated with immunoSEQ multiplex PCR, while TCRdb's copy carries only in-frame clones and drops some. Of over 120,000 clones in the sample, around three quarters were seen once. Sequenced input: PBMCs. The receptors shown here come from a woman aged 55-75 years in good health and CMV-seropositive. Each CDR3 is given without its conserved first and last residue. The size entry is marked missing in some rows and otherwise reads once, few, many or a size class.

V: TRBV9; length: 14; size: medium-sized; CDR3: ASSGEDDGNNYGYT
V: TRBV7-8; length: 15; size: -; CDR3: ASSYSGVYTTNEKLF
V: TRBV5-1; length: 12; size: -; CDR3: ASTRQGMGYGYT
V: TRBV5-1; length: 15; size: -; CDR3: ASSLATGHTMAAEAF
V: TRBV19; length: 12; size: -; CDR3: ASSVGAHTYEQY
V: TRBV6-5; length: 13; size: -; CDR3: ASSNGGGSSYEQY
V: TRBV28; length: 15; size: -; CDR3: ASSLEPGASTNEKLF
V: TRBV6-5; length: 12; size: -; CDR3: ASSYGTGGTEAF
V: TRBV7-7; length: 15; size: -; CDR3: ASSLGGSGRRGETQY
V: TRBV28; length: 13; size: few; CDR3: ASTPSGIIYNEQF
V: TRBV9; length: 14; size: -; CDR3: ASSVRTSGESNEQF
V: TRBV27; length: 10; size: -; CDR3: ASKDRNTEAF
V: TRBV28; length: 12; size: -; CDR3: ASSFGTGNQPQH
V: TRBV9; length: 16; size: -; CDR3: ASSVKPKTGGAFTEAF
V: TRBV10-1; length: 13; size: -; CDR3: ASSPGTSGQDTQY
V: TRBV5-1; length: 12; size: -; CDR3: ASSLGGGGTEAF
V: TRBV6-5; length: 10; size: once; CDR3: ASSEGTGGYT
V: TRBV6-5; length: 13; size: -; CDR3: ASSILAGGTDTQY
V: TRBV18; length: 12; size: few; CDR3: ASSLFGGTYGYT
V: TRBV28; length: 11; size: -; CDR3: ASSLETLGGYT
V: TRBV29-1; length: 12; size: -; CDR3: SGGTGARQETQY
V: TRBV30; length: 9; size: -; CDR3: AWSWPNEQF
V: TRBV2; length: 14; size: -; CDR3: ASSEALGLAGGEQF
V: TRBV6-6; length: 12; size: -; CDR3: ASSYAGVFYEQY
V: TRBV28; length: 19; size: -; CDR3: ASSSPRNSRDRVRSGNTIY
V: TRBV7-9; length: 12; size: few; CDR3: ASSLEGDAYEQY
V: TRBV19; length: 13; size: -; CDR3: ASSQGQFANYGYT
V: TRBV5-6; length: 12; size: few; CDR3: ASIPRWYQETQY